Following are 6 T cell receptor beta chains from one sample sequenced in a study of blood T cell repertoires in COVID-19. Using immunoSEQ multiplex PCR, the repertoire was profiled, and TCRdb retains in-frame clones only, with some absent. The sample comprises 50,000 to 75,000 clones, 90% to 95% of which are singletons, and 8.6% rests with the top ten. Material: peripheral blood. Source of these receptors: a human donor in a cohort sampled during active COVID-19.

V is TRBV5-1 and J is TRBJ2-1, with TRBD2 matching over 7 bases. Germline V gives CDR1 SGHRS, CDR2 YFSETQ. The CDR3 spans 16 residues. V was pared by 0 bases and J by 11 bases, with 14 bases of the junction left unmatched. The CDR3 coding sequence is TGCGCCAGCAGCTTGGAGGTTTTGATAGCGGGTACCCAGCAGTTCTTC. Its translation is CASSLEVLIAGTQQFF.

A single count supports this clone. The V call is TRBV7-3, the J call TRBJ2-5, with TRBD1 matching over 7 bases. In germline, CDR1 is SGHTA, CDR2 FQGTGA. The CDR3 has 16 amino acids. After removal of 4 bases from V and 3 bases from J, the junction contained 11 bases not matched to a gene. CDR3 nucleotide sequence: TGTGCCAGCAGCTCCCCCCCCCGGGACAGCAAAGAGACCCAGTACTTC. Translation gives CASSSPPRDSKETQYF.

CDR3 bases: TGTGCCAGCTCCTCGTATGGACAGAATAATTCACCCCTCCACTTT. Translation gives CASSSYGQNNSPLHF. The chain has TRBV7-2 and TRBJ1-6; tentative D call: TRBD1 (6 bases). This CDR3 comprises 15 residues. V lost 8 bases and J 5 bases, leaving 16 bases between the germline ends. The germline CDR1 and CDR2 sequences are SGHTA and FQGNSA.

This clone appeared a single time. The V call is TRBV7-2, the J call TRBJ1-4, with D tentatively TRBD1 (5 bases). CDR1 and CDR2 (germline): SGHTA, FQGNSA. With 5 bases removed from V and 10 bases from J, the gap between germline ends came to 20 bases. CDR3 size: 15 residues. CDR3 protein: CASSLGLERGGKLFF. CDR3 coding DNA: TGTGCCAGCAGCCTAGGGCTAGAACGGGGGGGAAAACTGTTTTTT.

The chain couples TRBV5-8 to TRBJ2-1; 9 positions agree with TRBD2. The CDR3 runs to 17 residues. Germline V lookup: CDR1 SGHTS, CDR2 YDEGEE. V was pared by 0 bases and J by 1 base, with 5 bases of the junction left unmatched. CDR3 amino acids: CASSLASSGISYNEQFF. As DNA, the CDR3 is TGTGCCAGCAGCTTGGCTTCTAGCGGGATTTCCTACAATGAGCAGTTCTTC.

V usage is TRBV10-1 and J usage is TRBJ2-4, with a possible D match to TRBD1 (5 bases). Trimming pared 0 bases from V and 0 bases from J, leaving 6 bases between. The CDR3 extends over 15 amino acids. CDR1 is WNHNN, CDR2 SYGVQD, per germline (reference sequence). The CDR3 nucleotides are TGCGCCAGCAGTGAGTCGGGGCTAGCCAAAAACATTCAGTACTTC. Translation gives CASSESGLAKNIQYF.